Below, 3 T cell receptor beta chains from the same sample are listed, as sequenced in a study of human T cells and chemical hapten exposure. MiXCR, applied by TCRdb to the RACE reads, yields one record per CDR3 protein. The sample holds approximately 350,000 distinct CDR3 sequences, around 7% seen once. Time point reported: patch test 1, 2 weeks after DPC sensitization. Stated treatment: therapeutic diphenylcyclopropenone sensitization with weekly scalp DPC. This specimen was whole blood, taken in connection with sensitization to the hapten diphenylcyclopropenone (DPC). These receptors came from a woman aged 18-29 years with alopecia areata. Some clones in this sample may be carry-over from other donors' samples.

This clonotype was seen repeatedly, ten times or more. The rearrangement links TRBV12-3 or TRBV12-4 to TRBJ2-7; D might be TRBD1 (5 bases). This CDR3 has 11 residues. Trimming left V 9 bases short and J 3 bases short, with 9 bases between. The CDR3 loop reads CARTVHYEQYF. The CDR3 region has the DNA TGTGCCAGGACAGTTCACTACGAGCAGTACTTC.

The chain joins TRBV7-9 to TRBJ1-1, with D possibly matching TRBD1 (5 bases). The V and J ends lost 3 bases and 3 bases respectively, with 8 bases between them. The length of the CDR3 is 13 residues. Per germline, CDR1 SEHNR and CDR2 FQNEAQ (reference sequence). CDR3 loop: CASSFEGDTEAFF. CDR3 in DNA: TGTGCCAGCAGCTTCGAAGGGGACACTGAAGCTTTCTTT.

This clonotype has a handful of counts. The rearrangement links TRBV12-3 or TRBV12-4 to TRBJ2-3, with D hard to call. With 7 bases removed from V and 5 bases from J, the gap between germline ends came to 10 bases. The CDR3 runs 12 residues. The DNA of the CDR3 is TGTGCCAGCACGCGAGACCAAGATACGCAGTATTTT. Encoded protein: CASTRDQDTQYF.